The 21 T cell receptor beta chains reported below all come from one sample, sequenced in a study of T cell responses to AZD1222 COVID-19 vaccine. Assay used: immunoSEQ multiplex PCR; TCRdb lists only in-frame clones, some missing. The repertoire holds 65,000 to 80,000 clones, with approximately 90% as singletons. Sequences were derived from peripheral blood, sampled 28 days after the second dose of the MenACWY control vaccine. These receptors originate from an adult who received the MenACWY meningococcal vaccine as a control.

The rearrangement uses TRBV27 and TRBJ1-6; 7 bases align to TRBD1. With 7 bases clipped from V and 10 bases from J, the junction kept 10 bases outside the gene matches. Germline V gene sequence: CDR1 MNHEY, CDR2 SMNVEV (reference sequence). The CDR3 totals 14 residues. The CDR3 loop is CASKMEGARSPLHF. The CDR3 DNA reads TGTGCCAGCAAGATGGAGGGGGCAAGATCACCCCTCCACTTT.

The CDR3: CATSDRHGYTF. The CDR3 region has the DNA TGTGCCACCAGTGACCGACATGGCTACACCTTC. This chain joins TRBV24-1 and TRBJ1-2; no firm D call. The CDR3 sequence is 11 residues long. V shed 4 bases and J shed 6 bases, with 5 bases lying between them. Germline-derived CDR1 and CDR2 are KGHDR and SFDVKD.

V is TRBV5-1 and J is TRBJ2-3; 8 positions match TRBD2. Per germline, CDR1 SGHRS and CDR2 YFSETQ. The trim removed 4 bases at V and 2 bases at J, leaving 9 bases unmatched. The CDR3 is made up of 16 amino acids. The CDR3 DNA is TGCGCCAGCAGCCGCTTTCGCGGGGGGACCACAGATACGCAGTATTTT. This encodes CASSRFRGGTTDTQYF.

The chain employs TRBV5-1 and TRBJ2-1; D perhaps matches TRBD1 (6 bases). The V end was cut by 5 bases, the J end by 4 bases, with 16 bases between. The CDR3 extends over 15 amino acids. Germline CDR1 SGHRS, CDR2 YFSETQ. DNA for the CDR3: TGCGCCAGCAGTCCGGGACAAGAGTATTACAATGAGCAGTTCTTC. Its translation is CASSPGQEYYNEQFF.

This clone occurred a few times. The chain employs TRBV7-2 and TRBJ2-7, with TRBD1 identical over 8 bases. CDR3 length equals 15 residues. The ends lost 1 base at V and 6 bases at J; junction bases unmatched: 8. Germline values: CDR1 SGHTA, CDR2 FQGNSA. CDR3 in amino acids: CASSLVSGGASEQYF. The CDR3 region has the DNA TGTGCCAGCAGCTTAGTGTCAGGGGGCGCATCCGAGCAGTACTTC.

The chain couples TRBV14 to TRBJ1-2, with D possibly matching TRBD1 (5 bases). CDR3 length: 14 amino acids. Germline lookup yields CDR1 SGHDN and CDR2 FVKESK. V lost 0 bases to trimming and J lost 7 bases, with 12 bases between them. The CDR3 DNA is TGTGCCAGCAGCCAAGATAGAGGGGTCCTTGGCTACACCTTC. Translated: CASSQDRGVLGYTF. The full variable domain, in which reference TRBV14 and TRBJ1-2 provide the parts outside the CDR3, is EAGVTQFPSHSVIEKGQTVTLRCDPISGHDNLYWYRRVMGKEIKFLLHFVKESKQDESGMPNNRFLAERTGGTYSTLKVQPAELEDSGVYFCASSQDRGVLGYTFGSGTRLTVV.

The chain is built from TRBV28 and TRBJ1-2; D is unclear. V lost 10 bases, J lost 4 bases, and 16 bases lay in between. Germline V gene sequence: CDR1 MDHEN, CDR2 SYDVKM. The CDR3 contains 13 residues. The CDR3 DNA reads TGTGCCACTCTAACGGAAGGCCGCTATGGCTACACCTTC. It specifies CATLTEGRYGYTF.

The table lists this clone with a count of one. The CDR3 protein is CASSNQASKGSSPLHF. CDR3 nucleotides: TGTGCCAGCAGCAACCAGGCCTCGAAGGGGAGTTCACCCCTCCACTTT. The rearrangement links TRBV7-2 to TRBJ1-6; tentatively, D is TRBD1 (5 bases). Germline V gene lookup returns CDR1 SGHTA and CDR2 FQGNSA. The length of the CDR3 is 16 residues. Between the trimmed V and J ends, which lost 5 bases and 9 bases, there was a span of 20 bases.

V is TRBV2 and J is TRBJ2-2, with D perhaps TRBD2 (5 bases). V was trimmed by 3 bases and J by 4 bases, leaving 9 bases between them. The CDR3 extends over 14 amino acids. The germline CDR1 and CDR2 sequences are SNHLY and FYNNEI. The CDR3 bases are TGTGCCAGCAGTGATTCTAGCACCACCGGGGAGCTGTTTTTT. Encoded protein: CASSDSSTTGELFF. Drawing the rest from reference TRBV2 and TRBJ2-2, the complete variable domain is EPEVTQTPSHQVTQMGQEVILRCVPISNHLYFYWYRQILGQKVEFLVSFYNNEISEKSEIFDDQFSVERPDGSNFTLKIRSTKLEDSAMYFCASSDSSTTGELFFGEGSRLTVL.

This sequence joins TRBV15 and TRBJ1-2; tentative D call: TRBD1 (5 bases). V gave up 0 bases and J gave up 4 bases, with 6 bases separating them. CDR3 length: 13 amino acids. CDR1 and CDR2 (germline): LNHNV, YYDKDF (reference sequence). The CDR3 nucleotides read TGTGCCACCAGCAGAGATGACAGCTATGGCTACACCTTC. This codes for CATSRDDSYGYTF.

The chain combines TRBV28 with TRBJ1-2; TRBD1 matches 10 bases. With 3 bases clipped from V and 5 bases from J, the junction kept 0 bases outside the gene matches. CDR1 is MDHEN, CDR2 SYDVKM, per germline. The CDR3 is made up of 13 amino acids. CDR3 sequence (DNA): TGTGCCAGCAGTTTGGACAGGGGGTATGGCTACACCTTC. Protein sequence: CASSLDRGYGYTF.

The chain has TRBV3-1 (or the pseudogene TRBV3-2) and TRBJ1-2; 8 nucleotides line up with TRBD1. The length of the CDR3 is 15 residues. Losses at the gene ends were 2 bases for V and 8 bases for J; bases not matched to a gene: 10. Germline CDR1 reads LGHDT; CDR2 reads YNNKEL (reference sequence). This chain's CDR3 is CASSQHATGDRGYTF. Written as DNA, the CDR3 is TGTGCCAGCAGCCAACATGCCACAGGGGACAGGGGCTACACCTTC.

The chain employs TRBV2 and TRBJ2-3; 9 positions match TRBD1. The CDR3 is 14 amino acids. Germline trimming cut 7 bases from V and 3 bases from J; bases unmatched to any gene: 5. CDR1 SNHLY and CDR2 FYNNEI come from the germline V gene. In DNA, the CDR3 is TGTGCCAGCAAGGACAGGGGAGGGACAGATACGCAGTATTTT. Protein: CASKDRGGTDTQYF.

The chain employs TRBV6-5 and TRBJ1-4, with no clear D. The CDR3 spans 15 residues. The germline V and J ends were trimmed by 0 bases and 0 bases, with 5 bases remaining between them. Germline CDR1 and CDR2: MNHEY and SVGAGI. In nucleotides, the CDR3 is TGTGCCAGCAGTTACTCAGGTGCAACTAATGAAAAACTGTTTTTT. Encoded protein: CASSYSGATNEKLFF.

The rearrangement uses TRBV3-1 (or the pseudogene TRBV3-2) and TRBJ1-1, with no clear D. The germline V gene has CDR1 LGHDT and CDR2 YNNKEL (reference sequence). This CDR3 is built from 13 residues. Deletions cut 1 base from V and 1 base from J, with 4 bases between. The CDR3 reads CASSQVRNTEAFF. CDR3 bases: TGTGCCAGCAGCCAAGTACGGAACACTGAAGCTTTCTTT.

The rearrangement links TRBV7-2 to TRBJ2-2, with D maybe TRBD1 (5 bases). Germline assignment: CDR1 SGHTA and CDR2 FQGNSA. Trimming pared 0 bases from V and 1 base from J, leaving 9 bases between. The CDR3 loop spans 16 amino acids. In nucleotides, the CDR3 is TGTGCCAGCAGCTTAGCGGGGCAGATGAACACCGGGGAGCTGTTTTTT. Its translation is CASSLAGQMNTGELFF.

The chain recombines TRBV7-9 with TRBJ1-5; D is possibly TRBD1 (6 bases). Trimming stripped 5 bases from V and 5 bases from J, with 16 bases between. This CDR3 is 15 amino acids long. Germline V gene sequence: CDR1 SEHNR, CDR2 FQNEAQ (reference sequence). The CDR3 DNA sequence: TGTGCCAGCAGCCCAGGGGCCAGGGGCGATCAGCCCCAGCATTTT. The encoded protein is CASSPGARGDQPQHF.

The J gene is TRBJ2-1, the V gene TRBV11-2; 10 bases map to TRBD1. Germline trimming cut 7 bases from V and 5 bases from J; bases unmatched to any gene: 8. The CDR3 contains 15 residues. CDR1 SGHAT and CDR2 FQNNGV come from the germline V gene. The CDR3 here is CASKRPTGGHNEQFF. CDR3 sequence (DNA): TGTGCCAGCAAACGCCCGACAGGGGGCCACAATGAGCAGTTCTTC.

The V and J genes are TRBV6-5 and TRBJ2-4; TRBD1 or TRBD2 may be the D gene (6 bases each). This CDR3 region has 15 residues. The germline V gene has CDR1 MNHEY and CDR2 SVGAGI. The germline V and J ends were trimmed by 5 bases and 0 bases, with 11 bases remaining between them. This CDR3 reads CASSRGAIAKNIQYF. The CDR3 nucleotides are TGTGCCAGCAGTAGGGGGGCGATAGCCAAAAACATTCAGTACTTC.

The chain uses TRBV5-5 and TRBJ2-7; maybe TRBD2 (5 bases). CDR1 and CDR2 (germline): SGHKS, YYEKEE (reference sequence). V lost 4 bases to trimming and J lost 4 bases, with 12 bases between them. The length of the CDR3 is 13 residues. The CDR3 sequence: CASSHYPGYEQYF. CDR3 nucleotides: TGTGCCAGCAGCCACTACCCGGGGTACGAGCAGTACTTC.

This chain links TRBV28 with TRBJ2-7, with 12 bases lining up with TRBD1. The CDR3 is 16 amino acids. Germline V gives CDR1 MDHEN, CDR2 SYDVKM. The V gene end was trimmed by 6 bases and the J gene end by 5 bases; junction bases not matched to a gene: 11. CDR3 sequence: CASSPGTGGDFDEQYF. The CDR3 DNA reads TGTGCCAGCAGCCCAGGGACAGGGGGCGATTTCGACGAGCAGTACTTC. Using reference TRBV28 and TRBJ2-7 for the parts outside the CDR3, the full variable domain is DVKVTQSSRYLVKRTGEKVFLECVQDMDHENMFWYRQDPGLGLRLIYFSYDVKMKEKGDIPEGYSVSREKKERFSLILESASTNQTSMYLCASSPGTGGDFDEQYFGPGTRLTVT.